This TCR beta chain was obtained from a study of CD8 T cells in ankylosing spondylitis. Quantitative 5'-RACE with molecular barcodes generated TCR beta libraries. From the 5' RACE reads, TCRdb called clonotypes with MiXCR, one entry per CDR3 protein. The data show about 540,000 distinct CDR3 sequences, about 12% seen once. Study-wide results and caveats: Significant enrichment of disease-linked clones was reportedly seen in matched ankylosing spondylitis synovial fluid. Characteristic of ankylosing spondylitis blood, it appeared, was a TCR beta motif comprising fewer than 10 highly homologous variants. Clones linked with disease were CD8+ and fairly uncommon in the peripheral blood.

The CDR3 consists of 14 residues. Germline lookup yields CDR1 SGHTA and CDR2 FQGNSA. V lost 5 bases and J lost 2; bases outside the gene matches: 6. The sample holds a few counts of this clonotype. What it binds is unknown. The source material was blood, either unsorted or a sorted T cell fraction (not recorded which). The origin of this receptor is a male donor with ankylosing spondylitis. The chain links TRBV7-2 to TRBJ2-7, with 7 nucleotides matching TRBD1. CDR3 loop: CASSRGQETYEQYF. For the CDR3, the DNA is TGTGCCAGCAGCCGAGGACAGGAGACCTACGAGCAGTACTTC.